This TCR beta chain was retrieved from a study of vaccination and CD4 T cells after COVID-19. Study as a whole: According to the study, participants were given two doses of BNT162b2 or mRNA-1273 vaccine. The peptides that stimulated the cells were overlapping spike peptides from SARS-CoV-2, HCoV-NL63, HCoV-OC43 and HCoV-229E.

The Oncomine TCR Beta short-read assay generated sequence data from the DNA of cultured CD4+ T cells. The source of extracted genomic DNA was cultured CD4+ T cells. TCRdb itself ran the PCR reads through MiXCR, one entry per CDR3 protein. The sample holds about 28,000 distinct CDR3 sequences, 62% seen once. Treatment here: roughly ten-day PBMC culture with coronavirus spike peptide pools or control peptides (ViraFEST assay). With respect to this clonotype: Its antigen is unknown.

V was clipped by 4 bases and J by 1 base; unmatched bases: 4. Germline CDR1 and CDR2: SGHDN and FVKESK. The CDR3 has 15 residues. The chain combines TRBV14 with TRBJ1-2; 9 bases are shared with TRBD1. Sequencing was performed on CD4+ T cells from blood, cultured in vitro, taken after SARS-CoV-2 vaccination. The TCR sequence derives from a human donor who received a COVID-19 vaccine. The CDR3 sequence: CASSLPGQGNYGYTF. For the CDR3, the DNA is TGTGCCAGCAGCCTACCGGGACAGGGTAACTATGGCTACACCTTC.